This T cell receptor (beta chain) was sequenced in a study of T cells in pancreatic ductal adenocarcinoma (dated 2017 in TCRdb). Study-wide context: The work assessed suppressive cells as well as CD8+ T cells infiltrating resected pancreatic ductal adenocarcinoma, measuring their numbers, locations, and properties, in order to shed light on the adaptive T-cell response that occurs naturally.

The immunoSEQ hsTCRB kit was used to amplify TCR beta CDR3 regions from genomic DNA. High-throughput TRB CDR3 sequencing was performed on an Illumina HiSeq system. In the paper's pipeline: The immunoSEQ software was used to analyze the sequencing reads, and any nonproductive sequences containing premature stops or frame-shifts were left out. To calculate repertoire clonality, Shannon entropy was normalized by log2 of the number of unique productive sequences, and that value was subtracted from one. What TCRdb holds here is the immuneACCESS table cut down to in-frame rearrangements. Part of the clones is not present; checked against another copy, under half of the missing clones reflect an unresolved V gene, and the others are unexplained. D and trimming come from the DNA, and the V and J calls and clone size come from that table. The sample table records about 97,000 clones; around 96% of these occur just once. The ten largest clones capture roughly 3.1% of the sample.

The pancreatic ductal adenocarcinoma patients who were selected had gone through surgery without receiving any neoadjuvant therapy. Peripheral blood was collected in heparin tubes, and PBMCs were isolated by histopaque density gradient and cryopreserved in roughly 10% DMSO. Using the DNeasy Blood and Tissue Kit with Proteinase K and RNase treatment, genomic DNA was extracted from about seven PBMC and 9 flash-frozen tumor specimens. The germline V gene supplies CDR1 LGHNA and CDR2 YNFKEQ. At the junction V is shortened by 2 bases and J by 1 base; bases outside the gene matches: 12. Measured from the cysteine to the phenylalanine, the CDR3 is 19 residues long. The kept DNA is CDR3 alone, 57 bases in frame from the first base. What the authors observed across the whole study: Blood samples had more total productive templates and approximately 8-fold more unique clonotypes than tumor samples. Since most people with pancreatic cancer show up with disease that cannot be operated on, the resected cohort was biased toward the minority who had early-stage disease. T-cell clonality did not differ significantly between tumor and blood, with mean clonality about 0.1 in tumors and roughly 0.07 in blood. Comparisons of clonality between tumor and blood may be biased toward lower diversity because tumors are enriched in CD45RO+ effector T cells rather than naive T cells.

In regard to this clone: The antigen this receptor binds is unknown. There are no base qualities to consult, and no much larger clone falls within one base.

The sequence was collected from a human donor with pancreatic ductal adenocarcinoma. This sequence uses TRBV4-2 and TRBJ2-3; 10 junctional bases match TRBD2. Sequenced sample: PBMCs. The sequence in DNA is TGTGCCAGCAGCCAACGGGTCCTTAGGAGCGGGGGGGGCACAGATACGCAGTATTTT. Its translation is CASSQRVLRSGGGTDTQYF.